These 5 T cell receptor beta chains were all obtained from the same sample, sequenced in a study of response to subunit inactivated influenza vaccine. Using its own MiXCR run on the RT-PCR reads, TCRdb lists one record per CDR3 protein. This table holds 500,000 to 550,000 distinct CDR3 sequences, roughly 8.2% found once. The starting material was PBMCs from blood, obtained around 25 months after vaccination. These receptors originate from a man between 50 and 69 years old who received an inactivated influenza vaccine.

This clonotype was detected a few times. The rearrangement links TRBV28 to TRBJ2-7, with 7 bases fitting TRBD1. Germline V lookup: CDR1 MDHEN, CDR2 SYDVKM. The J segment lost 2 bases and the V segment lost 5 bases, leaving 9 bases of the junction unmatched. The CDR3 spans 15 residues. The CDR3 coding sequence is TGTGCCAGCAGTCCACCGGACAGGCCACCCTACGAGCAGTACTTC. Encoded protein: CASSPPDRPPYEQYF.

In its sample, this clonotype was seen a few times. The chain uses TRBV10-3 and TRBJ2-7; unclear D gene. The V end lost 8 bases, the J end lost 3 bases, and 8 bases lay between the germline ends. Germline V CDR1 and CDR2: ENHRY, SYGVKD. The CDR3 is 11 amino acids. As DNA, the CDR3 is TGTGCCATCCGAAGGGACTACGAGCAGTACTTC. Translated, it gives CAIRRDYEQYF.

This clonotype was found a few times. CDR3 coding DNA: TGTGCCAGCACCGTACCGGGACAGGGGTACTATGGCTACACCTTC. Translating it yields CASTVPGQGYYGYTF. The J gene is TRBJ1-2, the V gene TRBV12-3 or TRBV12-4, with TRBD1 matching 10 bases. The CDR3 extends over 15 amino acids. Unmatched junction bases numbered 8, after V lost 7 bases and J lost 3 bases.

This clonotype has just a few counts. The V call is TRBV7-2, the J call TRBJ1-1; no definite D call. Trimming took off 5 bases at V and 4 bases at J, with 11 bases between the two ends. CDR3 length equals 13 residues. The germline CDR1 and CDR2 sequences are SGHTA and FQGNSA. The CDR3 coding sequence is TGTGCCAGCAGCCGCACCTGGACCACTGAAGCTTTCTTT. This translates into CASSRTWTTEAFF.

This clonotype occurred many times. The J gene is TRBJ1-6, the V gene TRBV7-9; unclear D gene. The CDR3 length is 13 residues. Germline CDR1 SEHNR, CDR2 FQNEAQ (reference sequence). Trimming pared 7 bases from V and 12 bases from J, leaving 16 bases between. Written as DNA, the CDR3 is TGTGCCAGCAACACAAAATCGGTGGGACCCCTCCACTTT. The encoded protein is CASNTKSVGPLHF. Filled out from reference TRBV7-9 and TRBJ1-6, the complete variable domain reads DTGVSQNPRHKITKRGQNVTFRCDPISEHNRLYWYRQTLGQGPEFLTYFQNEAQLEKSRLLSDRFSAERPKGSFSTLEIQRTEQGDSAMYLCASNTKSVGPLHFGNGTRLTVT.